This T cell receptor (beta chain) is from a study of blood T cell repertoires in COVID-19. Using immunoSEQ multiplex PCR, the repertoire was profiled, and TCRdb retains in-frame clones only, with some absent. The data contain about 200,000 clones, around 90% of them singletons. Germline CDR1 is GTSNPN and CDR2 is SVGIG (reference sequence). The CDR3 has 15 amino acids. V lost 0 bases to trimming and J lost 0 bases, with 9 bases between them. Sequencing was performed on PBMCs or T cells enriched from blood (not recorded which). J is TRBJ1-3 and V is TRBV30; D ambiguous. This TCR was recovered from a woman aged 25 to 39 who had recovered from COVID-19. Here the CDR3 reads CAWSVPGRSGNTIYF. DNA of the CDR3: TGTGCCTGGAGTGTCCCTGGGCGCTCTGGAAACACCATATATTTT.